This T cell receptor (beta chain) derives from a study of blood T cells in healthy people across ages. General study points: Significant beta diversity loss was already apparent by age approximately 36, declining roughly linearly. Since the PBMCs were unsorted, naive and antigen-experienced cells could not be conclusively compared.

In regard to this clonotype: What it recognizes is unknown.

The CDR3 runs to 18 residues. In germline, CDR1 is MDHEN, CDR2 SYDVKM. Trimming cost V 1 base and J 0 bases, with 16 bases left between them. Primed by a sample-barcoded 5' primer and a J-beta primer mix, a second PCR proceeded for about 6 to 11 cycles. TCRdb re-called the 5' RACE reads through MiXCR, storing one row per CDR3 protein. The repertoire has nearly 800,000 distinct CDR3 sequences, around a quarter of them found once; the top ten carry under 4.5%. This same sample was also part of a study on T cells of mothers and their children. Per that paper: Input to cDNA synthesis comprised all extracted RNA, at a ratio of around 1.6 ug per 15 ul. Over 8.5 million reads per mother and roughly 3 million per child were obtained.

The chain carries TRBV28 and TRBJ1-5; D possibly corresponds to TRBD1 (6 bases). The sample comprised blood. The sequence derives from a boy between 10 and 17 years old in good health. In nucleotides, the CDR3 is TGTGCCAGCAGTTTATACATAGGGACATCCTATAGCAATCAGCCCCAGCATTTT. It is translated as CASSLYIGTSYSNQPQHF. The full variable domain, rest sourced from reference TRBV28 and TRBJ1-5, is DVKVTQSSRYLVKRTGEKVFLECVQDMDHENMFWYRQDPGLGLRLIYFSYDVKMKEKGDIPEGYSVSREKKERFSLILESASTNQTSMYLCASSLYIGTSYSNQPQHFGDGTRLSIL.